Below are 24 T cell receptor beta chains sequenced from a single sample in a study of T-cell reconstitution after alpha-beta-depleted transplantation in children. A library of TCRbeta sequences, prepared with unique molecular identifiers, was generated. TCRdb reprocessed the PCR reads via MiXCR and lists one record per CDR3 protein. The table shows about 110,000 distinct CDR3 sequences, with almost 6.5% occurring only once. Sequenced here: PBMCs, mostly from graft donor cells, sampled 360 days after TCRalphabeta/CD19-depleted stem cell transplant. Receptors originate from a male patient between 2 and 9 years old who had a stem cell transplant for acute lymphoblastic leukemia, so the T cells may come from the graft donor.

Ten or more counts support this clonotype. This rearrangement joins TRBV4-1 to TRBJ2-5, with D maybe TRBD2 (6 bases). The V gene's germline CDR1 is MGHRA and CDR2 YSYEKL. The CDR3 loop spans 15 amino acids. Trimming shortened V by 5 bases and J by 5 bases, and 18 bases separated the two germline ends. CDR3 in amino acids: CASSRATGVRETQYF. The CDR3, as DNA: TGCGCCAGCAGCAGAGCAACGGGGGTTCGGGAGACCCAGTACTTC.

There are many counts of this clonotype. The DNA of the CDR3 is TGTGCCAGCAGTGAAAATCGGGGGAGGAAACGCGAGCAGTACTTC. Translated, it gives CASSENRGRKREQYF. V and J are TRBV2 and TRBJ2-7; possible D gene TRBD2, 6 bases. Germline assignment: CDR1 SNHLY and CDR2 FYNNEI. The V and J ends lost 2 bases and 6 bases respectively, with 17 bases between them. The CDR3 is made up of 15 amino acids.

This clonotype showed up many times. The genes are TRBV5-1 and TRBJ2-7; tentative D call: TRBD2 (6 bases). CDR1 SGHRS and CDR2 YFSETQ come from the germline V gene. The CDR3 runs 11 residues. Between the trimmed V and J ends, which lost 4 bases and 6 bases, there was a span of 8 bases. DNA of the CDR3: TGCGCCAGCAGCGGGGGGAGCGAGCAGTACTTC. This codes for CASSGGSEQYF.

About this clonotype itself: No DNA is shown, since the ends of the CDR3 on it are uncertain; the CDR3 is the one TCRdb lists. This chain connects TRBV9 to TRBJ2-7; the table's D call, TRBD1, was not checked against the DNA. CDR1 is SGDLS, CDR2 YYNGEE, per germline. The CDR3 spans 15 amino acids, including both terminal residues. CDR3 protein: CASSVAAGAVNEHYF.

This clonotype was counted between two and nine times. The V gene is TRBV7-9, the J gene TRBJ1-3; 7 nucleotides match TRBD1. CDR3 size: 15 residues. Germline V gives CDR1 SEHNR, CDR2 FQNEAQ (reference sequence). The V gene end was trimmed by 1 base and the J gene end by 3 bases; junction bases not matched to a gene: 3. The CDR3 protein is CASSLGDRLGNTIYF. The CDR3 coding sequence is TGTGCCAGCAGCTTAGGGGACAGACTTGGAAACACCATATATTTT. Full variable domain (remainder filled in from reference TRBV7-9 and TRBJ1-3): DTGVSQNPRHKITKRGQNVTFRCDPISEHNRLYWYRQTLGQGPEFLTYFQNEAQLEKSRLLSDRFSAERPKGSFSTLEIQRTEQGDSAMYLCASSLGDRLGNTIYFGEGSWLTVV.

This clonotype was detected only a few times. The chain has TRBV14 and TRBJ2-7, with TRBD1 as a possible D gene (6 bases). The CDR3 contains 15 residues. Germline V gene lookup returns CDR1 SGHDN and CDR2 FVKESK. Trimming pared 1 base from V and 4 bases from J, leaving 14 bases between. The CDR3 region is CASSQVTGIGYEQYF. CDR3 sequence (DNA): TGTGCCAGCAGCCAAGTCACAGGGATCGGGTACGAGCAGTACTTC.

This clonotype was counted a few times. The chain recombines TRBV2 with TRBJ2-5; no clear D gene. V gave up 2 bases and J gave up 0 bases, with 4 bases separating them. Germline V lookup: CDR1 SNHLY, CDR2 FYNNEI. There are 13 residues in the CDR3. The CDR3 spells CASSEPNQETQYF. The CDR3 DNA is TGTGCCAGCAGTGAACCGAACCAAGAGACCCAGTACTTC. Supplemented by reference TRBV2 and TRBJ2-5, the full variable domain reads EPEVTQTPSHQVTQMGQEVILRCVPISNHLYFYWYRQILGQKVEFLVSFYNNEISEKSEIFDDQFSVERPDGSNFTLKIRSTKLEDSAMYFCASSEPNQETQYFGPGTRLLVL.

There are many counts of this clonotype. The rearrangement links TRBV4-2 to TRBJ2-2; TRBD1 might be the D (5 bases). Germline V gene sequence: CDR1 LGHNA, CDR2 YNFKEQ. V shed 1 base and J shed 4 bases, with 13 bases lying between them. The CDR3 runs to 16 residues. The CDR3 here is CASSQGTKSGTGELFF. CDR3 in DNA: TGTGCCAGCAGCCAAGGGACAAAATCAGGCACCGGGGAGCTGTTTTTT.

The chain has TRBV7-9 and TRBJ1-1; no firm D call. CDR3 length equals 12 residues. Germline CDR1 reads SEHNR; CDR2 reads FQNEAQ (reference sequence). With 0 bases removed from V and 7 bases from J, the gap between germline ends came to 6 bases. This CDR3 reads CASSLARSEAFF. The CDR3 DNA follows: TGTGCCAGCAGCTTAGCCCGGAGTGAAGCTTTCTTT.

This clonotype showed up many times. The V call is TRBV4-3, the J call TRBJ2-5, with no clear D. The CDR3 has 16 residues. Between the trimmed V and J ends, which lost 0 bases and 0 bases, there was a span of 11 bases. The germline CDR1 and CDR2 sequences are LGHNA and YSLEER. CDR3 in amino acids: CASSQDEAAYQETQYF. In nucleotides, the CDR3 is TGCGCCAGCAGCCAAGATGAGGCAGCCTACCAAGAGACCCAGTACTTC.

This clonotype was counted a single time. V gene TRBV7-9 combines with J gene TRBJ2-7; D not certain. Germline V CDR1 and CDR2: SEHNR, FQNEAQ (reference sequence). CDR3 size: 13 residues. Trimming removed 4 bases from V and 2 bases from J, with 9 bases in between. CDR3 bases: TGTGCCAGCAGCTCCCGATATGCCTACGAGCAGTACTTC. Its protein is CASSSRYAYEQYF.

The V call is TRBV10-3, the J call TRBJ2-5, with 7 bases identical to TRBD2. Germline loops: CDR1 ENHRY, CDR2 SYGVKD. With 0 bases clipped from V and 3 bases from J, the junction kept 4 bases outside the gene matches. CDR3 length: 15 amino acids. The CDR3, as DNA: TGTGCCATCAGTGAGTCCTCGGGGGGTGAAGAGACCCAGTACTTC. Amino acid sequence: CAISESSGGEETQYF.

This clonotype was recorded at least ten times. CDR3 in amino acids: CSARDSGRAYTGELFF. The CDR3 coding sequence is TGCAGTGCTAGAGATTCCGGGAGGGCTTACACCGGGGAGCTGTTTTTT. This chain connects TRBV20-1 to TRBJ2-2, with 8 nucleotides matching TRBD2. Germline trimming cut 0 bases from V and 3 bases from J; bases unmatched to any gene: 6. Germline assignment: CDR1 DFQATT and CDR2 SNEGSKA (reference sequence). The CDR3 contains 16 residues.

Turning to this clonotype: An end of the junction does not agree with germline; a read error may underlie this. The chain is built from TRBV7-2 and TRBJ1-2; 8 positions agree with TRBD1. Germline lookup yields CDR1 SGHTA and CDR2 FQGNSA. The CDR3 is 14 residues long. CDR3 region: CVSSLTTGDYGYTF. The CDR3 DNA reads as TGTGTCAGCAGCCTTACGACAGGGGACTATGGCTACACCTTC.

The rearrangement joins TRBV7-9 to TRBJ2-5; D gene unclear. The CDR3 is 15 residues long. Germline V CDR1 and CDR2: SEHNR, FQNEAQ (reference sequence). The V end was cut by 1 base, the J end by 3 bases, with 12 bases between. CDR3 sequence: CASSLEARTEETQYF. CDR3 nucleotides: TGTGCCAGCAGCTTAGAGGCCAGAACCGAAGAGACCCAGTACTTC.

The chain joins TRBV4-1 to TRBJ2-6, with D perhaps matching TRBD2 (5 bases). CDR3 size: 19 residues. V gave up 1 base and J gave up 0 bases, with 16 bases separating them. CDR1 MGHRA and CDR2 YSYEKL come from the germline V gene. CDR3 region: CASSQGLGSKGSGANVLTF. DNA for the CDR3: TGCGCCAGCAGCCAAGGGTTGGGGAGTAAGGGCTCTGGGGCCAACGTCCTGACTTTC.

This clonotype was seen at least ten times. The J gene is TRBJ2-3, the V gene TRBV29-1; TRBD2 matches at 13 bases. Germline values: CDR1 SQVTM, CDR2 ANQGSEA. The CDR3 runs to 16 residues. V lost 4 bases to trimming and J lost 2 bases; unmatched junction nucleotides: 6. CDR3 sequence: CSVVPGTSGATDTQYF. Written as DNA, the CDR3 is TGCAGCGTTGTTCCCGGGACTAGCGGGGCCACAGATACGCAGTATTTT.

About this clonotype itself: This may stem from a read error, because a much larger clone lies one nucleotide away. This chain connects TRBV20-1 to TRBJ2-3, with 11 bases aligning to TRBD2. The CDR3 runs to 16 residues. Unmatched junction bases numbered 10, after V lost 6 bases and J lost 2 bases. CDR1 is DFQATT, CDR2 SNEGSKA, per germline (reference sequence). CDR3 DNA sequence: TGCAGTGCAATAGCGGGGGGGCGGTACGTCACAGATACGCAGTATTTT. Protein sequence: CSAIAGGRYVTDTQYF.

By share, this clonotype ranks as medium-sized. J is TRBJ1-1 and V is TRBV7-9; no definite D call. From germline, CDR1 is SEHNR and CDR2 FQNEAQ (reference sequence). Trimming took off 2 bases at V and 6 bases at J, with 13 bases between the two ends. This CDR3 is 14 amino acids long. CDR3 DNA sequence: TGTGCCAGCAGCTTATTTGGGGTTAAGTCTGAAGCTTTCTTT. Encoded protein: CASSLFGVKSEAFF.

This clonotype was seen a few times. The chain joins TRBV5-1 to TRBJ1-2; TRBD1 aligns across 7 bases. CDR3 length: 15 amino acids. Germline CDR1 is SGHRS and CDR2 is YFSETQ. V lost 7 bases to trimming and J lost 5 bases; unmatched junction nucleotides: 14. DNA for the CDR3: TGCGCCAGCGGCGCTAGACAGGGAACTGTATATGGCTACACCTTC. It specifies CASGARQGTVYGYTF. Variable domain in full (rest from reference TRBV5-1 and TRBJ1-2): KAGVTQTPRYLIKTRGQQVTLSCSPISGHRSVSWYQQTPGQGLQFLFEYFSETQRNKGNFPGRFSGRQFSNSRSEMNVSTLELGDSALYLCASGARQGTVYGYTFGSGTRLTVV.

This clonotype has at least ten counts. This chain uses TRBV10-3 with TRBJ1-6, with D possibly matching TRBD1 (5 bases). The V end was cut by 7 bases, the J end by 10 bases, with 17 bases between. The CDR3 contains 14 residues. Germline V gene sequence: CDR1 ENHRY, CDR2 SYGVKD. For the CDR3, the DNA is TGTGCCATCACTGCCGGGGGTAGAGAGTCACCCCTCCACTTT. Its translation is CAITAGGRESPLHF.

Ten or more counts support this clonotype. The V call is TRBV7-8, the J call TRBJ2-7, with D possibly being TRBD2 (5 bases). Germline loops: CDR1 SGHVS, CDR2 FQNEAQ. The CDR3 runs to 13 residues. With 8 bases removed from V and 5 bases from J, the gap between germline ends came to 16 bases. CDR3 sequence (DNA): TGTGCCAGCTTCGGCGGGTCTCCTGACGAGCAGTACTTC. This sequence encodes CASFGGSPDEQYF.

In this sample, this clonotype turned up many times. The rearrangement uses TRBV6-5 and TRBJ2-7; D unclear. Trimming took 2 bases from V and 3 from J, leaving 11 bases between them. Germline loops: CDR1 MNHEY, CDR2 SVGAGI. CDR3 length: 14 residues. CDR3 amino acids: CASSYRADSYEQYF. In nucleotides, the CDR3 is TGTGCCAGCAGTTACAGGGCAGATAGCTACGAGCAGTACTTC.

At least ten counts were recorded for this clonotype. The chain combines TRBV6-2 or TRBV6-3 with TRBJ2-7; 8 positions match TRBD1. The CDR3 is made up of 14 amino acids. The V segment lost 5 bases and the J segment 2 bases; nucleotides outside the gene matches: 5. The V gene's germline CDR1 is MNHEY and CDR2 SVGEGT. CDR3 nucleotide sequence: TGTGCCAGCAGTAAATGGGACAGGCCCTACGAGCAGTACTTC. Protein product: CASSKWDRPYEQYF.